The source of this T cell receptor (beta chain) is a study of shared clonotypes between healthy human individuals. This CDR3 has 16 residues. CDR1 SGHVS and CDR2 FNYEAQ come from the germline V gene. Germline trimming cut 6 bases from V and 5 bases from J; bases unmatched to any gene: 7. Positive CCR7 selection of CD45RO-negative cells yielded the naive CD8 cells, and terminally differentiated effector memory CD45RA+ cells were excluded. TCRdb's copy holds only in-frame clones and misses some; the assay was immunoSEQ multiplex PCR. This repertoire shows about 2 million clones, around 96% found once; its top ten account for 0.9% to 1.4%.

This chain links TRBV7-6 with TRBJ2-2; the match to TRBD2 covers 12 bases. The receptor was derived from a man in his late teens or twenties in good health. Sequenced input: naive CD8+ T cells sorted from blood. The CDR3 here is CASSFRLAGVTGELFF. The CDR3 coding sequence is TGTGCCAGCAGTTTCCGACTAGCGGGAGTTACCGGGGAGCTGTTTTTT.